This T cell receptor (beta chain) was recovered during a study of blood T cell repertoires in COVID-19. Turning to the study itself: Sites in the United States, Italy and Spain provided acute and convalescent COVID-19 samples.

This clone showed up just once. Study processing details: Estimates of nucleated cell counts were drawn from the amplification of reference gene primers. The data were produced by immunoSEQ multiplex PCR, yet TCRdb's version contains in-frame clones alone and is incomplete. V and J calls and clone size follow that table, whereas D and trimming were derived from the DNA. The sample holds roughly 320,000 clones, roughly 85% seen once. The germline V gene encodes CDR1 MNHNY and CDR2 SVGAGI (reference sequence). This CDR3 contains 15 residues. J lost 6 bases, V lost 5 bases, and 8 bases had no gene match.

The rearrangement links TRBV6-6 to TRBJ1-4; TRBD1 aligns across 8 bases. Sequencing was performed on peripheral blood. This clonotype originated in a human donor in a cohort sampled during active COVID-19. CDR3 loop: CASSPSWTGYEKLFF. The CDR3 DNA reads TGTGCCAGCAGTCCCTCTTGGACAGGGTATGAAAAACTGTTTTTT.